The following is a T cell receptor (beta chain) sequence with its context. The protocol was immunoSEQ multiplex PCR, while the TCRdb copy is restricted to in-frame clones and leaves out a portion. The sample lists a few hundred thousand clones, 80% to 90% occurring once. This record comes from a study of blood T cell repertoires in COVID-19. Background on the study: T cells, B-cell-depleted T cells, or PBMCs supplied cDNA or gDNA.

Sequenced sample: PBMCs or T cells enriched from blood (not recorded which). The receptor was derived from a woman aged 30 to 39 who had recovered from COVID-19.

CDR3 residues: CAAGGPYNSPLHF. CDR3 bases: TGTGCCGCCGGGGGGCCATATAATTCACCCCTCCACTTT. The V and J genes are TRBV6-5 and TRBJ1-6, with D tentatively TRBD1 (6 bases). The CDR3 has 13 residues. Germline V CDR1 and CDR2: MNHEY, SVGAGI. The V and J ends lost 11 bases and 4 bases respectively, with 12 bases between them.